One T cell receptor beta chain is described in this entry. The source of the sample is a study of cytomegalovirus exposure and HLA in healthy donors. Germline CDR1 is LNHNV and CDR2 is YYDKDF (reference sequence). This CDR3 has 15 amino acids. V shed 5 bases and J shed 2 bases, with 13 bases lying between them. PCR used 60 Vbeta primers and 13 Jbeta primers. Method: immunoSEQ multiplex PCR; TCRdb's copy keeps in-frame clones and lacks some. The repertoire has about 150,000 clones, around 79% of them found once; the top ten carry under 4%. Sample: PBMCs. The gene calls are TRBV15 and TRBJ1-5, with a weak D call TRBD1 (5 bases). The clonotype comes from a human donor in good health. The CDR3 sequence is CATSFQGGGNQPQHF. DNA for the CDR3: TGTGCCACCAGCTTCCAGGGTGGGGGCAATCAGCCCCAGCATTTT.